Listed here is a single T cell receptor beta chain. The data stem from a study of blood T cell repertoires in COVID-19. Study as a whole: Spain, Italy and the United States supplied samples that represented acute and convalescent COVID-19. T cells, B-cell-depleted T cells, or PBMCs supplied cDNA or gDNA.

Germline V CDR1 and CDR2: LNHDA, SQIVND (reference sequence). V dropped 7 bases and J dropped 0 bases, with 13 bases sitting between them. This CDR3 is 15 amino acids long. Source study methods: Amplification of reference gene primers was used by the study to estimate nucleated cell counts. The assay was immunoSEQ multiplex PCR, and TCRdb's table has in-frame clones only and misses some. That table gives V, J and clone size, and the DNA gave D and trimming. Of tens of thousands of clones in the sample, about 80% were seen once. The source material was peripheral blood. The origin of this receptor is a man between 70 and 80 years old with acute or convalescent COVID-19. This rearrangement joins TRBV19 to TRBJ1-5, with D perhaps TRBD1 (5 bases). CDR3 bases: TGTGCCAGTAACGACAGCCCTCTTAGCAATCAGCCCCAGCATTTT. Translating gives CASNDSPLSNQPQHF.